The source of this T cell receptor (beta chain) is a study of T cell responses to AZD1222 COVID-19 vaccine. Study-level points and caveats: Elevations in Spike-specific TCR breadth and depth followed administration of two AZD1222 doses. The span of vaccine-associated CD4 TCRs extended across spike, with dominance at 160-218 and 743-854. Samples come after the peak T cell response, not at day 14.

Germline loops: CDR1 SGHTA, CDR2 FQGTGA. With 5 bases clipped from V and 7 bases from J, the junction kept 7 bases outside the gene matches. CDR3 size: 15 residues. Points on this clone: The antigen is undetermined.

Generated by immunoSEQ multiplex PCR, the TCRdb table keeps only in-frame clones and is missing some. This sample has around 180,000 clones, with 94% found just once. This chain links TRBV7-3 with TRBJ2-1; 11 nucleotides agree with TRBD2. Source: peripheral blood, taken 28 days after the second AZD1222 dose. This clonotype originated in an adult who received the AZD1222 COVID-19 vaccine. CDR3 DNA: TGTGCCAGCAGCCTACAACTAGCGGGGGAGAATGAGCAGTTCTTC. Its translation: CASSLQLAGENEQFF.